The 7 T cell receptor beta chains given below trace back to one sample, sequenced in a study of blood T cell repertoires in COVID-19. Here immunoSEQ multiplex PCR was the method, and the copy in TCRdb shows in-frame clones only, minus some. This table has hundreds of thousands of clones, 87% appearing once. Sequenced: peripheral blood. The receptors stem from a young man with active or convalescent COVID-19.

The chain recombines TRBV5-1 with TRBJ2-1; 7 positions agree with TRBD1. The CDR3 has 15 amino acids. Trimming took 4 bases from V and 3 from J; bases not matched to a gene: 7. CDR1 SGHRS and CDR2 YFSETQ come from the germline V gene. CDR3 region: CASSPTGVLYNEQFF. The CDR3, as DNA: TGCGCCAGCAGCCCTACAGGGGTCCTCTACAATGAGCAGTTCTTC.

The chain links TRBV4-3 to TRBJ2-7; 9 positions match TRBD2. This CDR3 is built from 17 residues. Germline trimming cut 0 bases from V and 0 bases from J; bases unmatched to any gene: 6. Germline loops: CDR1 LGHNA, CDR2 YSLEER. Here the CDR3 reads CASSQDLGSGGSYEQYF. The CDR3 DNA is TGCGCCAGCAGCCAAGATCTAGGTAGCGGGGGCTCCTACGAGCAGTACTTC.

The chain employs TRBV7-9 and TRBJ2-1, with D perhaps matching TRBD1 (6 bases). The germline V and J ends were trimmed by 5 bases and 7 bases, with 9 bases remaining between them. CDR1 and CDR2 (germline): SEHNR, FQNEAQ (reference sequence). This CDR3 is built from 12 residues. The DNA for the CDR3 is TGTGCCAGCAGCACCGGACAGAATGAGCAGTTCTTC. Translation: CASSTGQNEQFF.

The V gene is TRBV13, the J gene TRBJ2-2; a possible D gene is TRBD2 (5 bases). Trimming left V 5 bases short and J 6 bases short, with 13 bases between. Germline-derived CDR1 and CDR2 are PRHDT and FYEKMQ (reference sequence). This CDR3 region has 14 residues. CDR3 in amino acids: CASSPTLGPGELFF. DNA for the CDR3: TGTGCCAGCAGCCCCACACTAGGACCCGGGGAGCTGTTTTTT.

The CDR3 spells CASSHSGTEGLEQYF. The DNA for the CDR3 is TGCGCCAGCAGCCACTCCGGGACAGAGGGTTTAGAGCAGTACTTC. The J gene is TRBJ2-7, the V gene TRBV4-1, with TRBD1 matching over 7 bases. This CDR3 is 15 amino acids long. Germline V gene sequence: CDR1 MGHRA, CDR2 YSYEKL. J lost 7 bases, V lost 3 bases, and 12 bases had no gene match.

The CDR3 sequence is CSVEVEGSSSYNSPLHF. CDR3 sequence (DNA): TGCAGCGTTGAAGTGGAGGGCAGTAGCTCCTATAATTCACCCCTCCACTTT. The chain recombines TRBV29-1 with TRBJ1-6; D not resolved. This CDR3 is 17 amino acids long. Germline CDR1 and CDR2: SQVTM and ANQGSEA. Between the trimmed V and J ends, which lost 1 base and 0 bases, there was a span of 13 bases.

The sample holds a few counts of this clone. This chain links TRBV7-8 with TRBJ1-6; D is undetermined. In germline, CDR1 is SGHVS, CDR2 FQNEAQ. The V gene lost 2 bases and the J gene lost 0 bases, with 5 bases spanning the gap. CDR3 length: 15 residues. CDR3 coding DNA: TGTGCCAGCAGCTTATCCAGCTCCTATAATTCACCCCTCCACTTT. Its translation is CASSLSSSYNSPLHF.